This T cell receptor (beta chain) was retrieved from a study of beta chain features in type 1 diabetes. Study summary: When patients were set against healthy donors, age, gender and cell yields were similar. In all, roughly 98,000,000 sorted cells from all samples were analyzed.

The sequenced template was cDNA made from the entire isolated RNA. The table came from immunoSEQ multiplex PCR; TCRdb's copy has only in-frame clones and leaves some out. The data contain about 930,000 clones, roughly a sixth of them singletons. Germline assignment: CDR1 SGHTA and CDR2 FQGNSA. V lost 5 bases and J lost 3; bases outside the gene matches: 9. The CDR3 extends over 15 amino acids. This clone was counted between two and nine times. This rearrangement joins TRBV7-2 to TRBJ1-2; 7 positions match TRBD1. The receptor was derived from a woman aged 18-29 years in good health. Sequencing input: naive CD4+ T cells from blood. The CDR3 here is CASSRVNRGDYGYTF. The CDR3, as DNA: TGTGCCAGCAGCCGAGTCAACAGGGGTGACTATGGCTACACCTTC. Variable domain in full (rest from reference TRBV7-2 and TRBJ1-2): GAGVSQSPSNKVTEKGKDVELRCDPISGHTALYWYRQSLGQGLEFLIYFQGNSAPDKSGLPSDRFSAERTGGSVSTLTIQRTQQEDSAVYLCASSRVNRGDYGYTFGSGTRLTVV.